Each of the 22 T cell receptor beta chains below was sequenced from the same sample in a study of cytomegalovirus exposure and HLA in healthy donors. PCR primers comprised 60 Vbeta and 13 Jbeta primers. Data came from immunoSEQ multiplex PCR; TCRdb stores just in-frame clones and leaves some out. The table includes about 110,000 clones, more than 75% detected once. Input material: PBMCs. The receptors here all came from a man aged 25-40 years in good health and CMV-seropositive.

Of note for this clone: Sequence at one end of the junction differs from germline and may be a read error. The chain couples TRBV9 to TRBJ1-6; a possible D gene is TRBD1 (6 bases). Germline V gives CDR1 SGDLS, CDR2 YYNGEE. This CDR3 comprises 14 residues. CDR3 residues: CASSRGERNSPPHF. CDR3 sequence (DNA): TGTGCCAGCTCCAGGGGTGAGAGGAATTCACCCCCCCACTTT.

The V and J genes are TRBV6-5 and TRBJ1-2; 8 nucleotides align to TRBD1. Germline lookup yields CDR1 MNHEY and CDR2 SVGAGI. Trimming cost V 3 bases and J 5 bases; bases outside gene matches: 5. This CDR3 comprises 14 residues. The CDR3 DNA reads as TGTGCCAGCAGTTATGCAGACAGGGGATATGGCTACACCTTC. It is translated as CASSYADRGYGYTF.

The rearrangement joins TRBV7-9 to TRBJ1-5; 9 bases line up with TRBD1. The ends lost 5 bases at V and 7 bases at J; junction bases unmatched: 3. The CDR3 loop spans 13 amino acids. Germline-derived CDR1 and CDR2 are SEHNR and FQNEAQ (reference sequence). The CDR3, as DNA: TGTGCCAGCAGCCGGGACAGGGACCAGCCCCAGCATTTT. Encoded protein: CASSRDRDQPQHF. Together with reference TRBV7-9 and TRBJ1-5, the CDR3 gives the full variable domain: DTGVSQNPRHKITKRGQNVTFRCDPISEHNRLYWYRQTLGQGPEFLTYFQNEAQLEKSRLLSDRFSAERPKGSFSTLEIQRTEQGDSAMYLCASSRDRDQPQHFGDGTRLSIL.

This chain joins TRBV11-2 and TRBJ1-1; D is undetermined. The germline V and J ends were trimmed by 3 bases and 2 bases, with 10 bases remaining between them. CDR1 is SGHAT, CDR2 FQNNGV, per germline. This CDR3 contains 14 residues. The CDR3 here is CASSFNRVNTEAFF. The DNA of the CDR3 is TGTGCCAGCAGCTTCAATCGGGTCAACACTGAAGCTTTCTTT.

The chain links TRBV19 to TRBJ2-3; D gene unclear. This CDR3 spans 12 amino acids. From germline, CDR1 is LNHDA and CDR2 SQIVND (reference sequence). V dropped 3 bases and J dropped 5 bases, with 6 bases sitting between them. The CDR3 bases are TGTGCCAGTAGTATTCTAGGAGATACGCAGTATTTT. It specifies CASSILGDTQYF. The full variable domain, with the rest looked up from reference TRBV19 and TRBJ2-3, is DGGITQSPKYLFRKEGQNVTLSCEQNLNHDAMYWYRQDPGQGLRLIYYSQIVNDFQKGDIAEGYSVSREKKESFPLTVTSAQKNPTAFYLCASSILGDTQYFGPGTRLTVL.

The gene calls are TRBV19 and TRBJ2-3; maybe TRBD2 (5 bases). This CDR3 spans 14 amino acids. Trimming removed 6 bases at V and 4 bases at J, with 14 bases between. Looked up from germline, CDR1 is LNHDA and CDR2 is SQIVND (reference sequence). CDR3: CASRIFGSADTQYF. DNA of the CDR3: TGTGCCAGTAGAATATTTGGGAGTGCAGATACGCAGTATTTT.

This clone was recorded a few times. This chain joins TRBV13 and TRBJ1-1; the D gene is possibly TRBD1 (5 bases). Germline V gene data show CDR1 as PRHDT and CDR2 as FYEKMQ (reference sequence). V lost 0 bases and J lost 7, with 12 bases in between. CDR3 length: 14 residues. Here the CDR3 DNA reads TGTGCCAGCAGCTTAGGCGGCAGGGTGAATGAAGCTTTCTTT. Protein sequence: CASSLGGRVNEAFF. The full variable domain, its missing parts supplied by reference TRBV13 and TRBJ1-1, is AAGVIQSPRHLIKEKRETATLKCYPIPRHDTVYWYQQGPGQDPQFLISFYEKMQSDKGSIPDRFSAQQFSDYHSELNMSSLELGDSALYFCASSLGGRVNEAFFGQGTRLTVV.

The chain combines TRBV7-8 with TRBJ2-2; D perhaps matches TRBD1 (6 bases). Germline V gives CDR1 SGHVS, CDR2 FQNEAQ. The CDR3 sequence is 14 residues long. The V end was cut by 1 base, the J end by 6 bases, with 9 bases between. In nucleotides, the CDR3 is TGTGCCAGCAGCTTAGGTCAGGGGTCCGGGGAGCTGTTTTTT. It is translated as CASSLGQGSGELFF.

CDR3 nucleotides: TGTGCCAGTAGTAGAAACAGGGGGCAGGGAGAGACCCAGTACTTC. Translating it yields CASSRNRGQGETQYF. The genes are TRBV19 and TRBJ2-5, with 9 nucleotides matching TRBD1. The CDR3 runs 15 residues. J lost 4 bases, V lost 4 bases, and 7 bases had no gene match. Germline loops: CDR1 LNHDA, CDR2 SQIVND (reference sequence).

This chain's CDR3 is CASSLDRQSSGYTF. Written as DNA, the CDR3 is TGTGCCAGCAGCTTAGATCGACAATCGTCTGGCTACACCTTC. The J gene is TRBJ1-2, the V gene TRBV11-2, with D unresolved. Trimming removed 0 bases from V and 7 bases from J, with 12 bases in between. The CDR3 extends over 14 amino acids. Germline assignment: CDR1 SGHAT and CDR2 FQNNGV. The whole variable domain, remainder taken from reference TRBV11-2 and TRBJ1-2, is EAGVAQSPRYKIIEKRQSVAFWCNPISGHATLYWYQQILGQGPKLLIQFQNNGVVDDSQLPKDRFSAERLKGVDSTLKIQPAKLEDSAVYLCASSLDRQSSGYTFGSGTRLTVV.

The chain links TRBV6-6 to TRBJ2-3; possibly TRBD1 for D (6 bases). V lost 10 bases, J lost 2 bases, and 13 bases lay in between. This CDR3 has 13 amino acids. Germline V lookup: CDR1 MNHNY, CDR2 SVGAGI (reference sequence). The CDR3 coding sequence is TGTGCCACACAGGGTATATTCACAGATACGCAGTATTTT. This codes for CATQGIFTDTQYF.

The J gene is TRBJ1-3, the V gene TRBV7-6, with D possibly being TRBD1 (6 bases). Trimming shortened V by 1 base and J by 2 bases, and 15 bases separated the two germline ends. CDR1 is SGHVS, CDR2 FNYEAQ, per germline. There are 17 residues in the CDR3. DNA for the CDR3: TGTGCCAGCAGCTTAGTGGTGGGGGCGCACCCTGGAAACACCATATATTTT. This encodes CASSLVVGAHPGNTIYF.

The chain employs TRBV10-1 and TRBJ1-5, with D tentatively TRBD1 (6 bases). Germline CDR1 reads WNHNN; CDR2 reads SYGVQD (reference sequence). The CDR3 length is 18 residues. V lost 8 bases to trimming and J lost 5 bases, with 28 bases between them. The CDR3 region is CASPHTGIWISFDQPQHF. DNA of the CDR3: TGCGCCAGCCCTCACACAGGGATTTGGATTTCTTTCGATCAGCCCCAGCATTTT.

This chain links TRBV6-5 with TRBJ2-7; 9 bases match TRBD1. CDR3 length equals 12 residues. The germline V gene has CDR1 MNHEY and CDR2 SVGAGI. Unmatched junction bases numbered 9, after V lost 5 bases and J lost 13 bases. The CDR3 bases are TGTGCCAGCAGTAGACCCGGGACAGGGACTTACTTC. This codes for CASSRPGTGTYF.

The chain recombines TRBV10-3 with TRBJ1-2; maybe TRBD1 (5 bases). Germline V CDR1 and CDR2: ENHRY, SYGVKD. The CDR3 runs to 13 residues. The V gene lost 10 bases and the J gene lost 5 bases, with 17 bases spanning the gap. The CDR3 nucleotides are TGTGCCAGCCGGGACGGGGGGAGGTATGGCTACACCTTC. Its translation: CASRDGGRYGYTF.

This clone was detected once. The rearrangement joins TRBV5-6 to TRBJ2-5; a possible D gene is TRBD2 (6 bases). V was shortened by 3 bases and J by 8 bases, with 11 bases between the two germline ends. This CDR3 spans 12 amino acids. Germline V gene lookup returns CDR1 SGHDT and CDR2 YYEEEE. For the CDR3, the DNA is TGTGCCAGCAGCTCACCCGGGGGAACCCAGTACTTC. Amino acids: CASSSPGGTQYF.

The chain uses TRBV6-6 and TRBJ2-7; 8 bases agree with TRBD2. In germline, CDR1 is MNHNY, CDR2 SVGAGI (reference sequence). V gave up 2 bases and J gave up 3 bases; unmatched junction bases: 6. This CDR3 spans 15 amino acids. The CDR3 sequence: CASSYVVSGVYEQYF. In DNA form, the CDR3 reads TGTGCCAGCAGTTACGTCGTTAGCGGGGTCTACGAGCAGTACTTC.

The V call is TRBV7-3, the J call TRBJ2-7; D possibly corresponds to TRBD1 (5 bases). The V end lost 5 bases, the J end lost 2 bases, and 10 bases lay between the germline ends. Per germline, CDR1 SGHTA and CDR2 FQGTGA. The CDR3 totals 13 residues. The chain's CDR3 is CASSVGQAYEQYF. CDR3 bases: TGTGCCAGCAGCGTCGGACAAGCCTACGAGCAGTACTTC.

The DNA of the CDR3 is TGTGCCAGCAGCTTAGCTACCCTTGAGCAGTTCTTC. Translation gives CASSLATLEQFF. The V gene is TRBV11-2, the J gene TRBJ2-1, with unresolved D. This CDR3 spans 12 amino acids. V lost 1 base, J lost 9 bases, and 7 bases lay in between. Per the germline V gene, CDR1 is SGHAT and CDR2 is FQNNGV.

This clone has more than one count but fewer than ten. The chain joins TRBV27 to TRBJ2-1; 11 bases map to TRBD2. The germline gives CDR1 MNHEY, CDR2 SMNVEV (reference sequence). The CDR3 length is 14 residues. With 8 bases clipped from V and 4 bases from J, the junction kept 4 bases outside the gene matches. The CDR3, as DNA: TGTGCCAGCTGTATAGCGGGGGGGTACAATGAGCAGTTCTTC. It is translated as CASCIAGGYNEQFF.

The CDR3 here is CASSLGGTYEQYF. For the CDR3, the DNA is TGTGCCAGCAGCTTAGGCGGGACCTACGAGCAGTACTTC. The V gene is TRBV7-9, the J gene TRBJ2-7, with TRBD2 as a possible D gene (6 bases). Germline loops: CDR1 SEHNR, CDR2 FQNEAQ (reference sequence). The CDR3 is 13 amino acids. V lost 1 base, J lost 2 bases, and 6 bases lay in between.

The chain employs TRBV6-1 and TRBJ1-5, with D perhaps TRBD1 (5 bases). Germline CDR1 reads MNHNS; CDR2 reads SASEGT. This CDR3 region has 15 residues. V lost 3 bases and J 7 bases, leaving 16 bases between the germline ends. CDR3 sequence (DNA): TGTGCCAGCAGTGACCAGGGAGGAGGAGGACAGCCCCAGCATTTT. Its translation is CASSDQGGGGQPQHF.